This TCR beta chain appears in the sequencing data of a study of human thymus T cells. Repertoires were generated with immunoSEQ multiplex PCR, while TCRdb's copy carries only in-frame clones and drops some. The data contain approximately 49,000 clones, around 93% of them singletons. The germline V and J ends were trimmed by 5 bases and 4 bases, with 17 bases remaining between them. The CDR3 has 15 amino acids. In germline, CDR1 is KGHSH, CDR2 LQKENI. Sequenced sample: blood. The receptor's source is a girl under three years old with a congenital heart defect but otherwise immunologically healthy. The chain joins TRBV18 to TRBJ1-1; tentative D call: TRBD1 (5 bases). CDR3: CASSAYRRLFTEAFF. The CDR3 coding sequence is TGTGCCAGCTCAGCATACAGGAGGCTCTTCACTGAAGCTTTCTTT.